This T cell receptor (beta chain) emerged from a study of T cell responses to AZD1222 COVID-19 vaccine (dated by TCRdb to 2020 to 2022). Notes on the research overall: AZD1222 recipients whose second dose came at about 4 weeks and those whose second dose came at about 12 weeks were combined into one group, since spike-specific TCR depth and breadth did not differ between the two schedules. TCR sequencing was performed for roughly 250 trial participants, of whom roughly 200 were given two doses of AZD1222 and around 25 were given two doses of MenACWY control vaccine. Trial participants were enrolled by age into 18-55, 56-69 and 70-plus year subgroups, with around 150, 28 and 57 TCR-sequenced participants respectively.

Broad study findings and their caveats: Participants were mostly white British and included more females than males, and it was suggested by the authors that clonal diversity may have been underestimated. In the small 56-69-year group, the increase in depth fell short of significance, most likely because of low power. After two AZD1222 doses, both the breadth and the depth of spike-specific TCRs were significantly higher than at day 0 and than in MenACWY recipients. Vaccine-associated CD4 TCRs spanned the whole spike protein, with dominant responses in regions 160-218 and 743-854. Epitopes outside the regions mutated in the B.1.351 and B.1.1.7 variants were reportedly recognized by nearly half of the unique spike-specific TCRs. Because no samples from the day 14 peak response were available, repertoires could be characterized only after the peak T cell response. Conclusions about previously exposed vaccinees are limited because only a handful of AZD1222 recipients were SARS-CoV-2 seropositive at baseline.

The CDR3 regions of human TCRbeta chains were analyzed by immunosequencing. Under the source paper's analysis protocol: Repertoire TCRs were checked for matches against a reference library of SARS-CoV-2-specific TCRs that had been generated using the MIRA antigen-specificity platform. Breadth meant the fraction of unique TCRs that were SARS-CoV-2-associated, whereas depth meant the fraction of total T cells that were SARS-CoV-2-associated. Using the MIRA data, every spike-specific TCR was mapped to the spike region that the TCR reacted to and assigned to either a CD4 or a CD8 class. Log10-transformed breadth and depth values were compared by one-way ANOVA with Sidak's multiple comparisons tests. The source is immuneACCESS, and TCRdb retained only in-frame sequences with V and J called. Part of the clones is not carried over; for the studies checked, unresolved V genes explain less than half of this, and the remainder is unexplained. That table furnishes V, J and clone size, whereas the DNA furnished D and trimming. The table for this sample lists over 95,000 clones; about 89% of them were counted only once. 6% to 8% of the sample comes from the top ten.

Remarks on this clone: This receptor's antigen is unknown. No base-level quality is on record; no much larger clone is a single base apart.

The sample's time point label, decoded: baseline before first vaccination. Vaccinee samples were obtained from the UK trials COV001 and COV002, which included a single-blind randomized controlled phase 2/3 trial of AZD1222 (ChAdOx1 nCoV-19) in healthy adults. For TCRbeta chain sequencing, PBMC samples from trial participants were taken at day 0 and at day 28 after the second dose. Based on the germline V gene, the CDR1 and CDR2 sequences are SGDLS and YYNGEE. A distance of 4 bases separates the germline ends of V and J, which lose 1 base and 3 bases respectively. The CDR3 covers 13 residues, taking in both the cysteine and the phenylalanine. Of the read, only the CDR3 DNA is kept; its 39 bases are in frame from base 1.

This specimen consisted of peripheral blood, obtained on day 0 of AZD1222 vaccination. Here the chain combines TRBV9 and TRBJ2-2, with the D gene call left open. The origin of this receptor is an adult in good health. The CDR3 amino acid sequence is: CASSVRYTGELFF. The nucleotide sequence is TGTGCCAGCAGCGTAAGATACACCGGGGAGCTGTTTTTT.